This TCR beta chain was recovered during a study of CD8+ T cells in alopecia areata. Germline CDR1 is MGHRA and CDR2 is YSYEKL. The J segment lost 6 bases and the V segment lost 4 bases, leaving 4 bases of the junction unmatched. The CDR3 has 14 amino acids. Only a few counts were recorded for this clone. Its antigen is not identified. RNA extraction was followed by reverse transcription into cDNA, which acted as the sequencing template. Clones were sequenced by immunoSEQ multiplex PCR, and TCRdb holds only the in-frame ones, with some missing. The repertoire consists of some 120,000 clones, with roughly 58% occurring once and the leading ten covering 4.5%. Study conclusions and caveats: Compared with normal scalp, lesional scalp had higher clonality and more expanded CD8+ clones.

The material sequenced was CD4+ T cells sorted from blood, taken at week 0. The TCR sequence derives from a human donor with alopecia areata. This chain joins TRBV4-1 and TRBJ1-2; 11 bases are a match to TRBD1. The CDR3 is CASSRRTGGDGYTF. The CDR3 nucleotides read TGCGCCAGCAGCCGCCGGACAGGGGGCGATGGCTACACCTTC.